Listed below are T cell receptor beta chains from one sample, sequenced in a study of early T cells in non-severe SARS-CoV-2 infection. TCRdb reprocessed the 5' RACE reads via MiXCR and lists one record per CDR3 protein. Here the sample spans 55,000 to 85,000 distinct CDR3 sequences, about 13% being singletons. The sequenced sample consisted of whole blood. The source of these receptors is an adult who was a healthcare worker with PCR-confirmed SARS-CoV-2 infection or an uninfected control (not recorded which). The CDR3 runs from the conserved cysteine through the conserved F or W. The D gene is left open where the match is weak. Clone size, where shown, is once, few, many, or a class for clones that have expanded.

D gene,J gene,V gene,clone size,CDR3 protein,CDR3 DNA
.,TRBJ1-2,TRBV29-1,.,CSVEDGQNYGYTF,TGCAGCGTTGAAGACGGACAGAACTATGGCTACACCTTC
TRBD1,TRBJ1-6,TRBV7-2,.,CASSQRTGQLGSPLHF,TGTGCCAGCAGCCAACGGACAGGGCAGTTAGGTTCACCCCTCCACTTT
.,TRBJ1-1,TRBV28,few,CASSGGLTAFF,TGTGCCAGCAGTGGAGGGTTGACAGCTTTCTTT
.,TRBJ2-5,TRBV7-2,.,CASSPRDRVETQYF,TGTGCCAGCAGCCCGCGGGACCGCGTTGAGACCCAGTACTTC
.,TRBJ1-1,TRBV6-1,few,CASSERPRPDTEAFF,TGTGCCAGCAGTGAACGCCCCAGGCCCGACACTGAAGCTTTCTTT
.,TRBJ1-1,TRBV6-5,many,CASSYPASTEAFF,TGTGCCAGCAGTTACCCCGCATCTACTGAAGCTTTCTTT
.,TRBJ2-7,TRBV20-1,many,CSARGGSEQYF,TGCAGTGCTAGAGGAGGGAGCGAGCAGTACTTC
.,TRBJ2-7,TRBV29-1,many,CSVEGTTGDRSEQYF,TGCAGCGTTGAAGGAACGACAGGAGACAGGAGCGAGCAGTACTTC
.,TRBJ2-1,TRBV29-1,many,CSVEDVSRGPVF,TGCAGCGTTGAAGATGTTTCCAGGGGTCCGGTCTTC
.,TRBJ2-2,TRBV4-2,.,CASSQGPITGELFF,TGTGCCAGCAGCCAAGGGCCAATCACCGGGGAGCTGTTTTTT
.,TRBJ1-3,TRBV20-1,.,CSARDWKSSGNTIYF,TGCAGTGCTAGAGATTGGAAGAGCTCTGGAAACACCATATATTTT
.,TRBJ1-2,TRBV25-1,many,CASRGSGQGNYGYTF,TGTGCCAGCAGGGGGTCGGGGCAGGGTAACTATGGCTACACCTTC
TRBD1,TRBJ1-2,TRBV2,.,CASNRDRALNYGYTF,TGTGCCAGCAATCGGGACAGGGCCCTTAACTATGGCTACACCTTC
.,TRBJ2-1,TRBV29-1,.,CSGENNEQFF,TGCAGCGGGGAAAATAATGAGCAGTTCTTC
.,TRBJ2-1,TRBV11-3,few,CASSPGPLSYNEQFF,TGTGCCAGCAGCCCGGGACCTCTCTCCTACAATGAGCAGTTCTTC
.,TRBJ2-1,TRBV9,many,CASSVEGESSYNEQFF,TGTGCCAGCAGCGTAGAAGGGGAAAGCTCCTACAATGAGCAGTTCTTC
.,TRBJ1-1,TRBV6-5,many,CASSPTDLLVAFF,TGTGCCAGCAGCCCCACGGACTTATTGGTAGCTTTCTTT
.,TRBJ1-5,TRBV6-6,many,CASSGGTVDQPQHF,TGTGCCAGCAGTGGCGGGACGGTAGATCAGCCCCAGCATTTT
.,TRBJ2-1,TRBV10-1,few,CASSEGISSYNEQFF,TGCGCCAGCAGTGAGGGGATAAGCTCCTACAATGAGCAGTTCTTC
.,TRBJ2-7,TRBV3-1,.,CASGFWDSAYEQYF,TGTGCCAGTGGGTTTTGGGACTCAGCCTACGAGCAGTACTTC
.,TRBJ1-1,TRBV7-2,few,CASSLARGMNTEAFF,TGTGCCAGCAGCTTAGCGCGGGGCATGAACACTGAAGCTTTCTTT
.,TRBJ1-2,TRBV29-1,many,CSTNVGYTF,TGCAGCACCAACGTTGGCTACACCTTC
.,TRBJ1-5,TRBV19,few,CASSENYSNQPQHF,TGTGCCAGTAGCGAGAATTATAGCAATCAGCCCCAGCATTTT
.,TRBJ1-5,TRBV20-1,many,CSAKTSRAWGNQPQHF,TGCAGTGCTAAGACTTCTAGGGCGTGGGGCAATCAGCCCCAGCATTTT
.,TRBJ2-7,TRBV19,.,CASSIGEPSYEQYF,TGTGCCAGTAGTATAGGCGAACCTTCCTACGAGCAGTACTTC
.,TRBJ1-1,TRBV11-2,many,CASQGHTEAFF,TGTGCCAGCCAAGGGCACACTGAAGCTTTCTTT
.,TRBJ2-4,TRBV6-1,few,CASSGGGGMAELAKNIQYF,TGTGCCAGCAGTGGAGGTGGGGGGATGGCAGAATTAGCCAAAAACATTCAGTACTTC
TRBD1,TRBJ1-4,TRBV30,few,CAWEGRTGDEKLFF,TGTGCCTGGGAAGGGAGGACAGGGGATGAAAAACTGTTTTTT
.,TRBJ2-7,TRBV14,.,CASSQVRTAEPYF,TGTGCCAGCAGCCAAGTGAGGACAGCCGAACCGTACTTC
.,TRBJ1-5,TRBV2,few,CASSPGYYQPQHF,TGTGCCAGCAGCCCAGGGTATTATCAGCCCCAGCATTTT
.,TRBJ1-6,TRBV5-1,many,CASSLNRQGDSPLHF,TGCGCCAGCAGCTTAAATCGGCAAGGAGATTCACCCCTCCACTTT
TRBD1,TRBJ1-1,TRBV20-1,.,CSAFRGLGNTEAFF,TGCAGTGCTTTCAGGGGGCTCGGGAACACTGAAGCTTTCTTT
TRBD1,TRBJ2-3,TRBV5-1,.,CASTGQVLSTDTQYF,TGCGCCAGCACCGGACAGGTTCTTAGCACAGATACGCAGTATTTT
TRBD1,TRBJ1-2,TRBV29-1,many,CSDWDSHYGYTF,TGCAGCGATTGGGACAGCCACTATGGCTACACCTTC
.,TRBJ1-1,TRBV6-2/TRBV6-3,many,CASLTLRGTEAFF,TGTGCCAGCCTAACCCTGAGGGGAACTGAAGCTTTCTTT
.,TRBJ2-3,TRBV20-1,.,CSARRGAHTDTQYF,TGCAGTGCGAGACGAGGGGCTCACACAGATACGCAGTATTTT
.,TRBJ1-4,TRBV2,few,CASRSDRFNEKLFF,TGTGCCAGCAGGAGCGACAGATTTAATGAAAAACTGTTTTTT
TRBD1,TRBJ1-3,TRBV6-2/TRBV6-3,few,CASRLTGEGNTIYF,TGTGCCAGCAGACTTACAGGGGAAGGAAACACCATATATTTT
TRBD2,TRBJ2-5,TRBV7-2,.,CASSTSSGAGETQYF,TGTGCCAGCAGCACATCTAGCGGGGCAGGGGAGACCCAGTACTTC
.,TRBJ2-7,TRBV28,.,CATQRDVIAYEQYF,TGTGCCACCCAAAGGGACGTTATAGCCTACGAGCAGTACTTC
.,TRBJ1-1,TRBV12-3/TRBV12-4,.,CASNQGTEAFF,TGTGCCAGCAATCAGGGAACTGAAGCTTTCTTT
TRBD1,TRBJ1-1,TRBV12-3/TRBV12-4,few,CASSLANRGTEAFF,TGTGCCAGCAGTTTAGCCAACAGGGGAACTGAAGCTTTCTTT
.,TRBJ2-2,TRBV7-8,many,CASSIESGVGGELFF,TGTGCCAGCAGCATAGAATCCGGAGTGGGCGGGGAGCTGTTTTTT
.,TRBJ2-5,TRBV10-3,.,CAISWDPQETQYF,TGTGCCATCAGTTGGGACCCTCAAGAGACCCAGTACTTC
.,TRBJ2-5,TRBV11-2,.,CASSPRPGTAVEAQYF,TGTGCCAGCAGCCCGCGACCCGGGACCGCCGTAGAGGCCCAGTACTTC
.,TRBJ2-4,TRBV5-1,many,CASSLGQAKNIQYF,TGCGCCAGCAGCTTGGGACAAGCCAAAAACATTCAGTACTTC
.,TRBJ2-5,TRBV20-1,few,CSAREEVFQETQYF,TGCAGTGCTAGAGAAGAAGTTTTCCAAGAGACCCAGTACTTC
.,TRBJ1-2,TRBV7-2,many,CASSFRSVLGTYGYTF,TGTGCCAGCAGCTTTAGATCTGTTTTGGGAACTTATGGCTACACCTTC
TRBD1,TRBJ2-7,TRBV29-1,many,CSVYGTGDSEQYF,TGCAGCGTTTACGGGACAGGGGATTCAGAGCAGTACTTC
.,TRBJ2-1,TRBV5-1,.,CASSLHQGNYNEQFF,TGCGCCAGCAGCTTGCATCAGGGAAACTACAATGAGCAGTTCTTC
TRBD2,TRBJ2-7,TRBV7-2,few,CASSPPGTSGVREQYF,TGTGCCAGCAGCCCCCCCGGGACTAGCGGGGTTAGGGAGCAGTACTTC
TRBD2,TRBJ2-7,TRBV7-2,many,CASSLGRLAGGVRGQYF,TGTGCCAGCAGCTTAGGGCGACTAGCGGGGGGCGTTCGAGGGCAGTACTTC
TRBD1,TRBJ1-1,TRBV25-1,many,CASEQGISAEAFF,TGTGCCAGCGAACAGGGGATAAGCGCTGAAGCTTTCTTT
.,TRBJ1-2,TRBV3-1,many,CASSHRGRYDYGYTF,TGTGCCAGCAGCCATAGGGGCAGATATGACTATGGCTACACCTTC
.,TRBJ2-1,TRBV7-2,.,CASSRPNSPTQIYNEQFF,TGTGCCAGCAGCCGGCCGAACAGCCCTACGCAGATTTACAATGAGCAGTTCTTC